This T cell receptor beta chain was found in a study of lung T cells in sarcoidosis with Löfgren's syndrome. Whole-study findings and limits: Versus controls, Löfgren's syndrome patients reportedly showed TRAV12-1 and TRBV2 as most expanded. Shared TRAV12-1 and TRBV2 CDR3 motifs were reported across several patients. TRAV12-1 preferentially paired with TRBV2, with homologous CDR3s.

In this sample, this clonotype turned up many times. Its antigen is currently unknown. CDR1 MNHNS and CDR2 SASEGT come from the germline V gene. CDR3 length: 16 residues. Trimming removed 6 bases at V and 3 bases at J, with 21 bases between. TCRdb ran MiXCR on the reads and lists one entry per CDR3 protein. Seen here are 50,000 to 65,000 distinct CDR3 sequences, approximately 22% observed once, and the top ten hold less than 2.5%. This rearrangement joins TRBV6-1 to TRBJ2-7; D is perhaps TRBD1 or TRBD2 (5 bases each). The receptor was derived from a human donor with sarcoidosis (Löfgren's syndrome or another form), or a control subject (not recorded which). The sequenced sample consisted of CD4+ T cells from PBMCs. CDR3 sequence: CASRDGALTGIYEQYF. In nucleotides, the CDR3 is TGTGCCAGCAGGGACGGGGCCCTGACGGGGATCTACGAGCAGTACTTC.